Each of the 5 T cell receptor beta chains below was sequenced from the same sample in a study of cytomegalovirus exposure and HLA in healthy donors. Profiling relied on immunoSEQ multiplex PCR, and the TCRdb table lists in-frame clones only, not all of them. The sample has 200,000 or so clones, around 87% seen once; the top ten hold approximately 2%. Source material: PBMCs. Every receptor here comes from a woman under 30 in good health and CMV-seropositive.

The chain employs TRBV6-5 and TRBJ2-1; D perhaps matches TRBD1 (6 bases). Germline-derived CDR1 and CDR2 are MNHEY and SVGAGI. V was shortened by 2 bases and J by 6 bases, with 11 bases between the two germline ends. The CDR3 covers 14 residues. The CDR3 DNA reads as TGTGCCAGCAGTTACATTAACAGGGCCAATGAGCAGTTCTTC. Amino acids: CASSYINRANEQFF.

The chain recombines TRBV5-1 with TRBJ2-2; D might be TRBD1 (5 bases). Germline V CDR1 and CDR2: SGHRS, YFSETQ. V was pared by 4 bases and J by 1 base, with 8 bases between. The CDR3 loop spans 14 amino acids. The CDR3 DNA reads TGCGCCAGCAGCCCGACAGTGAACACCGGGGAGCTGTTTTTT. Amino acids: CASSPTVNTGELFF.

The genes are TRBV9 and TRBJ2-3; a possible D gene is TRBD2 (5 bases). The CDR3 length is 16 residues. V was pared by 0 bases and J by 0 bases, with 11 bases between. CDR1 SGDLS and CDR2 YYNGEE come from the germline V gene. The CDR3 is CASSVDLGRSTDTQYF. The DNA for the CDR3 is TGTGCCAGCAGCGTAGATCTTGGGAGAAGCACAGATACGCAGTATTTT.

The V gene is TRBV10-3, the J gene TRBJ1-5; 9 bases are shared with TRBD1. Germline assignment: CDR1 ENHRY and CDR2 SYGVKD. The CDR3 has 13 residues. V shed 11 bases and J 7 bases; nucleotides not matched to a gene: 9. CDR3 in DNA: TGTGCCGCCGAACAGGGGGCAGGGCAGCCCCAGCATTTT. As protein: CAAEQGAGQPQHF.

The V call is TRBV2, the J call TRBJ2-1, with D maybe TRBD2 (6 bases). Germline values: CDR1 SNHLY, CDR2 FYNNEI. The V end was cut by 3 bases, the J end by 9 bases, with 21 bases between. There are 16 residues in the CDR3. The CDR3 DNA reads TGTGCCAGCAGTGAGACCCGTCCGGGGCACGGGGGTGAGCAGTTCTTC. Its protein product is CASSETRPGHGGEQFF.